This T cell receptor beta chain was sequenced during a study of shared clonotypes between healthy human individuals. The protocol was immunoSEQ multiplex PCR, while the TCRdb copy is restricted to in-frame clones and leaves out a portion. The table includes about 2.1 million clones, approximately 92% detected once. Naive CD8 cells lacked CD45RO and underwent positive selection for CCR7, leaving out terminally differentiated effector memory CD45RA+ cells. Germline CDR1 is LGHNA and CDR2 is YNFKEQ. This CDR3 comprises 15 residues. V shed 7 bases, J shed 8 bases, and the junction held 12 bases outside the gene matches.

The source material was naive CD8+ T cells from PBMCs. The origin of this receptor is a man in his late teens or twenties in good health. Some clones in this sample may be carry-over from other donors' samples. The V call is TRBV4-2, the J call TRBJ2-1; 9 bases agree with TRBD2. The CDR3 here is CASTPGGTSLDEQFF. For the CDR3, the DNA is TGTGCCAGCACCCCTGGGGGGACTAGCCTGGATGAGCAGTTCTTC.